This entry describes one T cell receptor beta chain. The CDR3 consists of 15 residues. V shed 8 bases, J shed 4 bases, and the junction held 10 bases outside the gene matches. Germline-derived CDR1 and CDR2 are MNHNY and SVGAGI (reference sequence). This specimen comes from a study of blood T cell repertoires in COVID-19. Profiled with immunoSEQ multiplex PCR; TCRdb holds only in-frame clones, not every one. Found here are some 25,000 clones, more than 65% of them singletons; the top ten hold 30% to 35%. The sequence derives from a human donor in a cohort sampled during active COVID-19. The material sequenced was peripheral blood. The V gene is TRBV6-6, the J gene TRBJ2-2, with TRBD2 matching 7 bases. As DNA, the CDR3 is TGTGCCAGCTTGAAGCGGGGTCGCGGCACCGGGGAGCTGTTTTTT. Encoded protein: CASLKRGRGTGELFF.